These 21 T cell receptor beta chains were all obtained from the same sample, sequenced in a study of CD8+CD57+ T cells in acquired aplastic anemia. Genomic DNA templated the TCR beta VDJ and CDR3 profiling. TCRdb re-called the reads with MiXCR, one entry per CDR3 protein. The data show some 120,000 distinct CDR3 sequences, about half seen once. Sequenced sample: sorted CD4+, CD8+, or CD8+CD57+ T cells (not recorded which) from PBMCs. These receptors were taken from a human donor in good health, serving as a control.

The chain links TRBV15 to TRBJ2-3; D call uncertain. Germline CDR1 reads LNHNV; CDR2 reads YYDKDF (reference sequence). This CDR3 contains 13 residues. Trimming cost V 3 bases and J 5 bases, with 9 bases left between them. CDR3 coding DNA: TGTGCCACCAGCAGGATGTCGGGAGATACGCAGTATTTT. Amino acids: CATSRMSGDTQYF. The variable domain in full, with the rest retrieved from reference TRBV15 and TRBJ2-3, is DAMVIQNPRYQVTQFGKPVTLSCSQTLNHNVMYWYQQKSSQAPKLLFHYYDKDFNNEADTPDNFQSRRPNTSFCFLDIRSPGLGDTAMYLCATSRMSGDTQYFGPGTRLTVL.

This clonotype was counted between two and nine times. V usage is TRBV2 and J usage is TRBJ1-1; TRBD1 is a possible D gene (6 bases). The germline V gene has CDR1 SNHLY and CDR2 FYNNEI. The CDR3 extends over 13 amino acids. With 8 bases removed from V and 3 bases from J, the gap between germline ends came to 13 bases. Written as DNA, the CDR3 is TGTGCCAGCGGATCAGGGGAGCACACTGAAGCTTTCTTT. This gives the protein CASGSGEHTEAFF.

The chain combines TRBV11-2 with TRBJ1-3; 7 bases are shared with TRBD1. The CDR3 is 16 residues long. Germline lookup yields CDR1 SGHAT and CDR2 FQNNGV. The V gene end was trimmed by 5 bases and the J gene end by 1 base; junction bases not matched to a gene: 8. CDR3 sequence reads: CASSPRTGVSGNTIYF. CDR3 bases: TGTGCCAGCAGCCCTCGGACAGGTGTATCTGGAAACACCATATATTTT. Looking up the rest from reference TRBV11-2 and TRBJ1-3 gives the full variable domain: EAGVAQSPRYKIIEKRQSVAFWCNPISGHATLYWYQQILGQGPKLLIQFQNNGVVDDSQLPKDRFSAERLKGVDSTLKIQPAKLEDSAVYLCASSPRTGVSGNTIYFGEGSWLTVV.

The gene calls are TRBV15 and TRBJ1-4; 8 bases are a match to TRBD1. Germline V gives CDR1 LNHNV, CDR2 YYDKDF (reference sequence). V was pared by 5 bases and J by 8 bases, with 10 bases of the junction left unmatched. The CDR3 is 15 residues long. The CDR3 here is CATSPQDRGLEKLFF. In nucleotides, the CDR3 is TGTGCCACCAGCCCCCAAGACAGGGGCTTGGAAAAACTGTTTTTT.

The gene calls are TRBV10-3 and TRBJ2-7; D might be TRBD1 (5 bases). Trimming took 0 bases from V and 7 from J, leaving 19 bases between them. The CDR3 covers 16 residues. Per germline, CDR1 ENHRY and CDR2 SYGVKD. The CDR3 is CAISESRGMGLEEQYV. The CDR3 DNA is TGTGCCATCAGTGAGTCAAGGGGTATGGGCTTAGAAGAGCAGTACGTC.

The chain employs TRBV5-1 and TRBJ1-1, with D possibly TRBD1 on 6 matching bases. The CDR3 is 15 amino acids. The V and J ends lost 4 bases and 4 bases respectively, with 17 bases between them. Germline lookup yields CDR1 SGHRS and CDR2 YFSETQ. DNA for the CDR3: TGCGCCAGCAGCCCCCAGGACAGAAGGGCCACTGAAGCTTTCTTT. Its protein product is CASSPQDRRATEAFF.

A word on this clonotype: At one of its ends the junction is not consistent with the germline gene, which may arise from a read error. The chain carries TRBV7-7 and TRBJ1-3; TRBD1 matches at 9 bases. The CDR3 is 13 residues long. Germline CDR1 and CDR2: SSHAT and FNYEAQ (reference sequence). The CDR3 sequence: CASSKDRGSTIYF. The CDR3 region has the DNA TGTGCTAGCAGCAAGGACAGGGGAAGCACCATATATTTT.

V usage is TRBV7-9 and J usage is TRBJ2-7, with a weak D call TRBD1 (7 bases). This CDR3 has 15 residues. Trimming pared 4 bases from V and 2 bases from J, leaving 15 bases between. The germline CDR1 and CDR2 sequences are SEHNR and FQNEAQ (reference sequence). For the CDR3, the DNA is TGTGCCAGCAGCTCTAGACAGGGCGGGGCCTACGAGCAGTACTTC. This sequence encodes CASSSRQGGAYEQYF.

This sequence joins TRBV25-1 and TRBJ2-5; TRBD1 is a possible D gene (6 bases). Germline loops: CDR1 MGHDK, CDR2 SYGVNS. V was clipped by 5 bases and J by 6 bases, with 16 bases between them. This CDR3 contains 14 residues. CDR3 protein: CASSYTQGRKTQYF. The CDR3 DNA follows: TGTGCCAGCAGTTATACACAGGGTCGGAAGACCCAGTACTTC.

This clonotype has only one observation. The missing conserved phenylalanine or tryptophan at the end of this CDR3 makes a read error likely. The chain uses TRBV10-3 and TRBJ2-1; 9 nucleotides align to TRBD2. CDR1 and CDR2 (germline): ENHRY, SYGVKD. CDR3 size: 13 residues. The junction had 6 bases not matched to a gene; V was cut back by 5 bases and J by 10 bases. The CDR3 protein is CAISQRLAEEQFL. The CDR3 DNA reads as TGTGCCATCAGTCAAAGACTAGCGGAGGAGCAGTTCCTC.

The CDR3 nucleotides read TGTGCCACCAAGAAGGACCGGGACAGGACGTACGAGCAGTACTTC. As protein: CATKKDRDRTYEQYF. V is TRBV15 and J is TRBJ2-7; TRBD1 agrees at 8 bases. V was pared by 7 bases and J by 4 bases, with 12 bases of the junction left unmatched. This CDR3 region has 15 residues. CDR1 LNHNV and CDR2 YYDKDF come from the germline V gene (reference sequence).

J is TRBJ2-5 and V is TRBV7-6; no definite D call. The CDR3 length is 13 residues. Trimming cost V 5 bases and J 2 bases, with 9 bases left between them. Per germline, CDR1 SGHVS and CDR2 FNYEAQ. CDR3 in DNA: TGTGCCAGCAGCATGACCGGGCAAGAGACCCAGTACTTC. This encodes CASSMTGQETQYF.

V usage is TRBV10-3 and J usage is TRBJ1-1; D ambiguous. Germline V CDR1 and CDR2: ENHRY, SYGVKD. The V end was cut by 0 bases, the J end by 1 base, with 9 bases between. This CDR3 region has 15 residues. The CDR3 nucleotides read TGTGCCATCAGTGAGTCGCTGGACGAGAACACTGAAGCTTTCTTT. This codes for CAISESLDENTEAFF.

The genes are TRBV2 and TRBJ2-3; tentatively, D is TRBD2 (6 bases). This CDR3 contains 12 residues. V was pared by 11 bases and J by 2 bases, with 11 bases between. Germline lookup yields CDR1 SNHLY and CDR2 FYNNEI. CDR3 in amino acids: CAGGGNTDTQYF. The CDR3 region has the DNA TGTGCCGGTGGGGGGAACACAGATACGCAGTATTTT.

Points on this clonotype: A much bigger clone sits one base away, suggesting this may be a read error. The chain links TRBV27 to TRBJ1-2; possible D gene TRBD1, 5 bases. The CDR3 is 14 residues long. From germline, CDR1 is MNHEY and CDR2 SMNVEV (reference sequence). CDR3 loop: CASSYFGGNYSYTF. The CDR3 DNA is TGTGCCAGCAGCTACTTTGGGGGGAACTATAGCTACACCTTC.

Concerning this clonotype itself: The germline gene is not matched at one end of the junction; a read error may be the cause. V and J are TRBV7-7 and TRBJ2-5, with 7 bases aligning to TRBD2. This CDR3 is 13 amino acids long. Germline values: CDR1 SSHAT, CDR2 FNYEAQ (reference sequence). Here the CDR3 reads CASSLGGEETQYF. CDR3 nucleotide sequence: TGTGCTAGCAGCTTGGGGGGGGAAGAGACCCAGTACTTC.

The rearrangement links TRBV7-6 to TRBJ2-7; maybe TRBD2 (7 bases). Trimming stripped 5 bases from V and 2 bases from J, with 13 bases between. The germline V gene encodes CDR1 SGHVS and CDR2 FNYEAQ. The CDR3 loop spans 14 amino acids. The CDR3 DNA is TGTGCCAGCAGCCGAGGGGGGACTACCTACGAGCAGTACTTC. Translated: CASSRGGTTYEQYF.

The rearrangement uses TRBV24-1 and TRBJ1-5, with D perhaps matching TRBD1 (5 bases). CDR1 is KGHDR, CDR2 SFDVKD, per germline. The germline V and J ends were trimmed by 3 bases and 15 bases, with 14 bases remaining between them. There are 12 residues in the CDR3. The CDR3 DNA reads TGTGCCACCAGTGATACTAAGACAGTCTTGCATTTT. It codes for CATSDTKTVLHF.

The V call is TRBV7-9, the J call TRBJ2-1; D gene ambiguous. The V gene lost 6 bases and the J gene lost 12 bases, with 9 bases spanning the gap. The CDR3 extends over 10 amino acids. Germline CDR1 SEHNR, CDR2 FQNEAQ (reference sequence). CDR3 residues: CASSIDGQFF. CDR3 nucleotide sequence: TGTGCCAGCAGTATAGATGGGCAGTTCTTC.

There are a few counts of this clonotype. This chain uses TRBV10-2 with TRBJ2-7; possible D gene TRBD1, 5 bases. This CDR3 region has 14 residues. Germline V gene lookup returns CDR1 WSHSY and CDR2 SAAADI. Trimming left V 8 bases short and J 7 bases short, with 21 bases between. The CDR3 reads CASSSPGSLGEQYF. For the CDR3, the DNA is TGCGCCAGCTCATCCCCAGGGTCGTTGGGGGAGCAGTACTTC.

V and J are TRBV20-1 and TRBJ1-4; D may be TRBD1 (5 bases). Germline CDR1 is DFQATT and CDR2 is SNEGSKA (reference sequence). V lost 0 bases, J lost 7 bases, and 15 bases lay in between. This CDR3 spans 15 amino acids. For the CDR3, the DNA is TGCAGTGCTAGAGACCAGGGAGAGTTGGGTGAAAAACTGTTTTTT. It is translated as CSARDQGELGEKLFF.